These 28 T cell receptor beta chains originate from one sample sequenced in a study of blood T cell repertoires in COVID-19. Sequencing was performed with immunoSEQ multiplex PCR; in TCRdb, only in-frame clones are kept and a portion is missing. The table has 70,000 to 90,000 clones, 83% seen once. Sample: peripheral blood. These receptors were taken from a woman at least 80 years old with acute or convalescent COVID-19.

This clone was counted a single time. CDR3 protein: CASSQAVVFRAFF. The CDR3 DNA reads as TGTGCCAGCAGCCAAGCAGTGGTCTTTCGAGCTTTCTTT. The rearrangement uses TRBV3-1 (or the pseudogene TRBV3-2) and TRBJ1-1; no clear D gene. The V and J ends lost 1 base and 10 bases respectively, with 13 bases between them. CDR1 and CDR2 (germline): LGHDT, YNNKEL (reference sequence). The CDR3 extends over 13 amino acids.

The rearrangement links TRBV29-1 to TRBJ2-1; the match to TRBD1 covers 7 bases. The germline V gene has CDR1 SQVTM and CDR2 ANQGSEA. The CDR3 is 13 amino acids. After removal of 3 bases from V and 3 bases from J, the junction contained 2 bases not matched to a gene. CDR3 sequence reads: CSVEAGGYNEQFF. In nucleotides, the CDR3 is TGCAGCGTTGAGGCAGGGGGCTACAATGAGCAGTTCTTC.

This chain connects TRBV5-4 to TRBJ2-2, with D unresolved. V lost 0 bases and J lost 7, with 10 bases in between. Germline-derived CDR1 and CDR2 are SGHNT and YYREEE (reference sequence). The CDR3 sequence is 14 residues long. The DNA of the CDR3 is TGTGCCAGCAGCTTGGGATCTAAGAGCGGGGAGCTGTTTTTT. Residues: CASSLGSKSGELFF.

V usage is TRBV29-1 and J usage is TRBJ1-4, with a weak D call TRBD1 (6 bases). This CDR3 is 14 amino acids long. Germline loops: CDR1 SQVTM, CDR2 ANQGSEA. Trimming removed 4 bases at V and 6 bases at J, with 15 bases between. In DNA, the CDR3 is TGCAGCGTTGTGGTCAGGGGCTATGATGAAAAACTGTTTTTT. Its protein product is CSVVVRGYDEKLFF.

This CDR3 is CASSRGQGEIYEQYF. DNA of the CDR3: TGTGCCAGCAGCCGAGGACAGGGAGAAATCTACGAGCAGTACTTC. The genes are TRBV11-1 and TRBJ2-7; 8 nucleotides line up with TRBD1. The germline V gene has CDR1 SGHAT and CDR2 FQDESV (reference sequence). V lost 5 bases, J lost 3 bases, and 9 bases stayed unmatched. This CDR3 comprises 15 residues.

This clone appeared a single time. V gene TRBV6-1 combines with J gene TRBJ2-1; possible D gene TRBD1, 5 bases. Germline CDR1 is MNHNS and CDR2 is SASEGT. This CDR3 comprises 15 residues. V lost 2 bases, J lost 2 bases, and 10 bases lay in between. CDR3 in amino acids: CASSETRVTYNEQFF. The CDR3 DNA reads TGTGCCAGCAGTGAAACCAGGGTCACCTACAATGAGCAGTTCTTC.

The chain recombines TRBV15 with TRBJ2-1, with 8 bases aligning to TRBD2. Germline trimming cut 1 base from V and 8 bases from J; bases unmatched to any gene: 4. The germline CDR1 and CDR2 sequences are LNHNV and YYDKDF (reference sequence). This CDR3 spans 14 amino acids. CDR3 amino acids: CATSRGLAGYEQFF. CDR3 nucleotide sequence: TGTGCCACCAGCAGAGGGTTAGCGGGGTATGAGCAGTTCTTC. Full variable domain (missing parts from reference TRBV15 and TRBJ2-1): DAMVIQNPRYQVTQFGKPVTLSCSQTLNHNVMYWYQQKSSQAPKLLFHYYDKDFNNEADTPDNFQSRRPNTSFCFLDIRSPGLGDTAMYLCATSRGLAGYEQFFGPGTRLTVL.

This chain joins TRBV24-1 and TRBJ2-1; 7 bases fit TRBD2. V lost 1 base, J lost 0 bases, and 2 bases stayed unmatched. The CDR3 has 16 amino acids. Germline CDR1 is KGHDR and CDR2 is SFDVKD. The CDR3 region is CATSDLGGSSYNEQFF. The CDR3 nucleotides are TGTGCCACCAGTGATTTAGGCGGGAGCTCCTACAATGAGCAGTTCTTC.

This chain connects TRBV5-5 to TRBJ2-5; perhaps TRBD2 as D (6 bases). Per germline, CDR1 SGHKS and CDR2 YYEKEE (reference sequence). The CDR3 has 14 amino acids. V was shortened by 3 bases and J by 5 bases, with 14 bases between the two germline ends. CDR3 sequence: CASSYVAVRETQYF. CDR3 nucleotide sequence: TGTGCCAGCAGCTATGTAGCGGTTAGGGAGACCCAGTACTTC.

The J gene is TRBJ1-5, the V gene TRBV5-4; TRBD1 matches 7 bases. Germline trimming cut 4 bases from V and 9 bases from J; bases unmatched to any gene: 7. The CDR3 extends over 13 amino acids. Germline V lookup: CDR1 SGHNT, CDR2 YYREEE (reference sequence). The CDR3 loop is CASSRDRQRPQHF. The DNA of the CDR3 is TGTGCCAGCAGCCGGGACAGACAACGGCCCCAGCATTTT.

The gene calls are TRBV7-8 and TRBJ2-7; TRBD2 matches 8 bases. The junction had 5 bases not matched to a gene; V was cut back by 3 bases and J by 4 bases. This CDR3 spans 14 amino acids. From germline, CDR1 is SGHVS and CDR2 FQNEAQ. DNA of the CDR3: TGTGCCAGCAGCTTGAGCGGGAGAGTATACGAGCAGTACTTC. Translated, it gives CASSLSGRVYEQYF.

This clone was counted only a few times. V gene TRBV6-6 combines with J gene TRBJ2-7; D is ambiguous. Germline V gives CDR1 MNHNY, CDR2 SVGAGI (reference sequence). The length of the CDR3 is 13 residues. V was pared by 4 bases and J by 1 base, with 8 bases between. In nucleotides, the CDR3 is TGTGCCAGCAGTTTTACTCCTTCCTACGAGCAGTACTTC. This codes for CASSFTPSYEQYF.

The rearrangement uses TRBV7-3 and TRBJ2-2; TRBD2 aligns across 8 bases. In germline, CDR1 is SGHTA, CDR2 FQGTGA. This CDR3 has 19 residues. V dropped 5 bases and J dropped 1; count of bases not matched to a gene: 15. In nucleotides, the CDR3 is TGTGCCAGCAGCCCAAGGTTGCGAGCGGGAGCGTTGAACACCGGGGAGCTGTTTTTT. It specifies CASSPRLRAGALNTGELFF.

The chain combines TRBV3-1 (or the pseudogene TRBV3-2) with TRBJ2-2; TRBD2 matches 8 bases. The CDR3 contains 16 residues. Unmatched junction bases numbered 5, after V lost 0 bases and J lost 5 bases. CDR1 LGHDT and CDR2 YNNKEL come from the germline V gene (reference sequence). The CDR3 reads CASSQEGTRSTGELFF. The DNA of the CDR3 is TGTGCCAGCAGCCAAGAAGGGACTAGGAGTACCGGGGAGCTGTTTTTT.

This clone was seen more than once but under ten times. The V gene is TRBV7-2, the J gene TRBJ2-7; weak D call: TRBD2 (6 bases). Germline loops: CDR1 SGHTA, CDR2 FQGNSA. Trimming took 4 bases from V and 5 from J, leaving 12 bases between them. This CDR3 comprises 13 residues. The CDR3 reads CASSSGVGDEQYF. CDR3 in DNA: TGTGCCAGCAGCTCGGGGGTCGGGGACGAGCAGTACTTC.

The genes are TRBV19 and TRBJ2-1; 8 bases are a match to TRBD1. The V gene end was trimmed by 4 bases and the J gene end by 0 bases; junction bases not matched to a gene: 20. Germline V gives CDR1 LNHDA, CDR2 SQIVND (reference sequence). This CDR3 spans 21 amino acids. CDR3 amino acids: CASSNWGFTGGRISSYNEQFF. The CDR3 DNA follows: TGTGCCAGTAGTAATTGGGGCTTTACAGGGGGGAGGATTAGCTCCTACAATGAGCAGTTCTTC. Full variable domain (missing parts from reference TRBV19 and TRBJ2-1): DGGITQSPKYLFRKEGQNVTLSCEQNLNHDAMYWYRQDPGQGLRLIYYSQIVNDFQKGDIAEGYSVSREKKESFPLTVTSAQKNPTAFYLCASSNWGFTGGRISSYNEQFFGPGTRLTVL.

The chain is built from TRBV2 and TRBJ1-4; 10 nucleotides match TRBD1. This CDR3 contains 15 residues. Germline assignment: CDR1 SNHLY and CDR2 FYNNEI. With V trimmed by 10 bases and J by 10 bases, 15 bases remained unmatched. The DNA of the CDR3 is TGTGCCAACTCAGTGGGGACAGGGGCCGGTGGAAAACTGTTTTTT. This gives the protein CANSVGTGAGGKLFF.

The V and J genes are TRBV6-5 and TRBJ2-1; possible D gene TRBD2, 6 bases. V was cut by 0 bases and J by 8 bases, with 17 bases left in between. This CDR3 region has 16 residues. Germline V lookup: CDR1 MNHEY, CDR2 SVGAGI. The CDR3, as DNA: TGTGCCAGCAGTTACTCGATCGACCGACCGGGAGATGAGCAGTTCTTC. It codes for CASSYSIDRPGDEQFF.

This rearrangement joins TRBV10-3 to TRBJ1-1, with 11 bases matching TRBD1. The CDR3 consists of 16 residues. The germline V gene encodes CDR1 ENHRY and CDR2 SYGVKD. After removal of 5 bases from V and 1 base from J, the junction contained 6 bases not matched to a gene. The CDR3 region is CAISPGTGGSNTEAFF. For the CDR3, the DNA is TGTGCCATCAGTCCCGGGACAGGGGGTTCGAACACTGAAGCTTTCTTT.

This chain connects TRBV7-9 to TRBJ2-6; tentative D call: TRBD2 (7 bases). Trimming took 5 bases from V and 2 from J, leaving 10 bases between them. The germline gives CDR1 SEHNR, CDR2 FQNEAQ (reference sequence). The length of the CDR3 is 15 residues. CDR3 nucleotide sequence: TGTGCCAGCAGCGGGGGGGGCGCTGGGGCCAACGTCCTGACTTTC. It yields the protein CASSGGGAGANVLTF.

Only a few counts were recorded for this clone. This chain joins TRBV5-1 and TRBJ1-2; D is unclear. Germline V gene lookup returns CDR1 SGHRS and CDR2 YFSETQ. The CDR3 sequence is 13 residues long. V was cut by 4 bases and J by 8 bases, with 15 bases left in between. Written as DNA, the CDR3 is TGCGCCAGCAGCGGAGGCCCGGCGTACGGCTACACCTTC. Its protein is CASSGGPAYGYTF. Together with reference TRBV5-1 and TRBJ1-2, the CDR3 gives the full variable domain: KAGVTQTPRYLIKTRGQQVTLSCSPISGHRSVSWYQQTPGQGLQFLFEYFSETQRNKGNFPGRFSGRQFSNSRSEMNVSTLELGDSALYLCASSGGPAYGYTFGSGTRLTVV.

The CDR3 sequence: CAISEGVAKNNEQFF. The CDR3 DNA sequence: TGTGCCATCAGTGAGGGAGTAGCGAAAAACAATGAGCAGTTCTTC. This chain joins TRBV10-3 and TRBJ2-1; perhaps TRBD2 as D (5 bases). Trimming removed 2 bases from V and 5 bases from J, with 13 bases in between. Germline V lookup: CDR1 ENHRY, CDR2 SYGVKD. The CDR3 has 15 residues.

A remark on this clone: Its ends do not fully match the called genes, so a read error is possible. The chain is built from TRBV19 and TRBJ1-4, with D perhaps matching TRBD1 (5 bases). This CDR3 comprises 17 residues. Germline CDR1 reads LNHDA; CDR2 reads SQIVND (reference sequence). CDR3 protein: CASIRTGTFGGNGKLFF. The CDR3 region has the DNA TGTGCCAGTATTCGGACGGGGACTTTTGGGGGTAATGGAAAACTGTTTTTT.

This clone appeared a single time. The chain uses TRBV3-1 (or the pseudogene TRBV3-2) and TRBJ2-7, with a tentative D call TRBD1 (5 bases). Between the trimmed V and J ends, which lost 1 base and 6 bases, there was a span of 13 bases. Germline values: CDR1 LGHDT, CDR2 YNNKEL (reference sequence). The CDR3 runs to 14 residues. The DNA of the CDR3 is TGTGCCAGCAGCCAAGTCCAGGGAAGAGGCGAGCAGTACTTC. The encoded protein is CASSQVQGRGEQYF.

The gene calls are TRBV2 and TRBJ1-2; TRBD1 matches 7 bases. From germline, CDR1 is SNHLY and CDR2 FYNNEI. J gave up 3 bases and V 8 bases, and 6 bases lay outside the gene matches. This CDR3 has 13 amino acids. The DNA for the CDR3 is TGTGCCAGCTGGGAGCAGGGGGACTATGGCTACACCTTC. This codes for CASWEQGDYGYTF.

The rearrangement joins TRBV18 to TRBJ1-2, with D tentatively TRBD1 (6 bases). The CDR3 contains 13 residues. The V and J ends lost 8 bases and 8 bases respectively, with 18 bases between them. Per the germline V gene, CDR1 is KGHSH and CDR2 is LQKENI. The DNA for the CDR3 is TGTGCCAGCGTCACAGAGACAGGCGGGGGCTACACCTTC. Translating gives CASVTETGGGYTF.

This sequence joins TRBV30 and TRBJ2-6; 9 nucleotides agree with TRBD1. CDR1 GTSNPN and CDR2 SVGIG come from the germline V gene (reference sequence). V lost 3 bases and J lost 2; bases outside the gene matches: 8. The CDR3 runs to 17 residues. CDR3 loop: CAWRPGQGSPGANVLTF. CDR3 coding DNA: TGTGCCTGGAGGCCGGGACAGGGTTCTCCTGGGGCCAACGTCCTGACTTTC.

Here the CDR3 DNA reads TGTGCCATCAGTGACAGCCCCCGCGGGCCCCAGCATTTT. As protein: CAISDSPRGPQHF. The V and J genes are TRBV10-3 and TRBJ1-5; D unclear. This CDR3 has 13 amino acids. V was pared by 3 bases and J by 9 bases, with 12 bases between. From germline, CDR1 is ENHRY and CDR2 SYGVKD.